The 23 T cell receptor beta chains below were found in one sample sequenced in a study of Ad26.COV2.S vaccination and SARS-CoV-2 variants. Some clones are missing from TCRdb's copy, which holds only in-frame ones; the method was immunoSEQ multiplex PCR. The sample records 350,000 to 550,000 clones, 89% being singletons. Described treatment: some 19 received Ad26.COV2.S at low or high dose, single or two shots; five or six received placebo; per-sample allocation not given. Samples analyzed were those drawn on day 63 after the first vaccine or placebo injection. Material: peripheral blood, obtained in a trial of Ad26.COV2.S vaccine versus placebo. These receptors all stem from a person between 18 and 59 years old who received the Ad26.COV2.S COVID-19 vaccine or a placebo.

This chain links TRBV6-2 or TRBV6-3 with TRBJ2-7, with 8 bases matching TRBD2. V lost 4 bases to trimming and J lost 2 bases; unmatched junction nucleotides: 10. This CDR3 is 16 amino acids long. Germline loops: CDR1 MNHEY, CDR2 SVGEGT. Here the CDR3 DNA reads TGTGCCAGCAGTTTGAAGCTCAGGACTAGCCCCTACGAGCAGTACGTC. Translated, it gives CASSLKLRTSPYEQYV.

Worth noting for this clone: The junction shows a germline mismatch at one end, possibly a read error. This sequence joins TRBV2 and TRBJ1-1; 7 bases align to TRBD1. CDR1 SNHLY and CDR2 FYNNEI come from the germline V gene. The CDR3 spans 13 residues. The CDR3 DNA follows: TGTGCCAGCGGTGACAGGGTGAACACTGAAGCTTTCTTT. Protein: CASGDRVNTEAFF.

V gene TRBV2 combines with J gene TRBJ2-7, with D possibly TRBD2 on 6 matching bases. CDR1 is SNHLY, CDR2 FYNNEI, per germline. This CDR3 spans 16 amino acids. V was trimmed by 6 bases and J by 5 bases, leaving 23 bases between them. CDR3 protein: CASRRGLAGIGHEQYV. For the CDR3, the DNA is TGTGCCAGCAGGCGAGGACTGGCGGGGATCGGCCACGAGCAGTACGTC.

This clone occurred a few times. The chain is built from TRBV7-9 and TRBJ1-2; possibly TRBD1 for D (5 bases). Trimming took 5 bases from V and 8 from J, leaving 21 bases between them. The CDR3 contains 15 residues. Germline V gives CDR1 SEHNR, CDR2 FQNEAQ (reference sequence). The DNA for the CDR3 is TGTGCCAGCAGCCCCCCGGACAACCCCAAGGAGGGCTACACCTTC. The encoded protein is CASSPPDNPKEGYTF.

The gene calls are TRBV7-7 and TRBJ2-5; D is tentatively TRBD1 or TRBD2 (7 bases each). With 6 bases removed from V and 4 bases from J, the gap between germline ends came to 21 bases. The germline V gene has CDR1 SSHAT and CDR2 FNYEAQ (reference sequence). There are 16 residues in the CDR3. In DNA, the CDR3 is TGTGCCAGCAGTTCCCAGGGGGGGTCGTGGGGAGAGACCCAGTACTTC. Translating gives CASSSQGGSWGETQYF.

Concerning this clone: Other DNA sequences in this sample translate to the same CDR3. The chain combines TRBV5-6 with TRBJ1-3; D is unclear. Trimming pared 0 bases from V and 3 bases from J, leaving 1 base between. The germline V gene has CDR1 SGHDT and CDR2 YYEEEE. The CDR3 sequence is 12 residues long. The CDR3 protein is CASSLGGNTIYF. CDR3 bases: TGTGCCAGCAGCTTGGGTGGAAACACCATATATTTT.

V and J are TRBV9 and TRBJ2-3; TRBD2 aligns across 12 bases. V lost 4 bases to trimming and J lost 3 bases; unmatched junction nucleotides: 18. In germline, CDR1 is SGDLS, CDR2 YYNGEE. The CDR3 length is 20 residues. The CDR3 DNA sequence: TGTGCCAGCAGCCGTACAACCCCGCGGACTAGCGGGGTATCGACAGATACGCAGTATTTT. As protein: CASSRTTPRTSGVSTDTQYF.

This clone was recorded a few times. The CDR3 sequence is CASSLVVRPKTEAFF. CDR3 nucleotide sequence: TGTGCCAGCAGCTTGGTTGTACGTCCCAAGACTGAAGCTTTCTTT. The chain recombines TRBV5-5 with TRBJ1-1; D unclear. V lost 0 bases, J lost 5 bases, and 14 bases lay in between. The CDR3 totals 15 residues. The V gene's germline CDR1 is SGHKS and CDR2 YYEKEE (reference sequence).

The CDR3 here is CASTRDSARPEKLFF. The CDR3 nucleotides are TGTGCCAGCACCCGGGACTCCGCTCGGCCGGAAAAACTGTTTTTT. The chain is built from TRBV6-5 and TRBJ1-4, with D perhaps TRBD1 (5 bases). Germline V gene data show CDR1 as MNHEY and CDR2 as SVGAGI. There are 15 residues in the CDR3. V shed 7 bases and J shed 8 bases, with 20 bases lying between them.

J is TRBJ1-3 and V is TRBV28; TRBD1 matches 7 bases. Germline values: CDR1 MDHEN, CDR2 SYDVKM. Unmatched junction bases numbered 7, after V lost 5 bases and J lost 0 bases. This CDR3 is 16 amino acids long. CDR3 sequence reads: CASSISGGFSGNTIYF. CDR3 sequence (DNA): TGTGCCAGCAGTATCTCAGGGGGATTCTCTGGAAACACCATATATTTT.

The V gene is TRBV4-1, the J gene TRBJ2-5; D is perhaps TRBD1 or TRBD2 (5 bases each). The CDR3 runs to 14 residues. V lost 4 bases and J 0 bases, leaving 9 bases between the germline ends. CDR1 is MGHRA, CDR2 YSYEKL, per germline. The CDR3 DNA reads TGCGCCAGCAGCCCCGGGACGAACCAAGAGACCCAGTACTTC. It is translated as CASSPGTNQETQYF.

The rearrangement uses TRBV6-5 and TRBJ2-7; a weak D match, TRBD2 (5 bases). The germline CDR1 and CDR2 sequences are MNHEY and SVGAGI. The V gene lost 6 bases and the J gene lost 4 bases, with 10 bases spanning the gap. The CDR3 consists of 12 residues. The CDR3 here is CASSKGVYEQYF. Written as DNA, the CDR3 is TGTGCCAGCAGCAAGGGAGTGTACGAGCAGTACTTC.

This clone occurred a few times. The chain recombines TRBV15 with TRBJ1-5; D is possibly TRBD1 (5 bases). Trimming removed 5 bases from V and 7 bases from J, with 18 bases in between. The CDR3 sequence is 15 residues long. Germline lookup yields CDR1 LNHNV and CDR2 YYDKDF (reference sequence). The CDR3, as DNA: TGTGCCACCAGCCAGAGATCAGGGAATGGACAGCCCCAGCATTTT. This gives the protein CATSQRSGNGQPQHF.

The chain links TRBV6-5 to TRBJ1-2, with 9 bases that match TRBD1. The CDR3 is 15 residues long. CDR1 and CDR2 (germline): MNHEY, SVGAGI. With V trimmed by 5 bases and J by 6 bases, 10 bases remained unmatched. As DNA, the CDR3 is TGTGCCAGCAGTCCCCGGGACAGGGCTTCACATGGCTACACCTTC. It encodes CASSPRDRASHGYTF.

The rearrangement links TRBV4-3 to TRBJ2-1; no clear D. This CDR3 spans 16 amino acids. Germline CDR1 LGHNA, CDR2 YSLEER. V lost 6 bases and J 0 bases, leaving 15 bases between the germline ends. CDR3 DNA sequence: TGCGCCAGCAGTCATCTAATGGGTGCCTCCTACAATGAGCAGTTCTTC. It is translated as CASSHLMGASYNEQFF.

The rearrangement joins TRBV11-2 to TRBJ1-6; 8 bases line up with TRBD1. The germline CDR1 and CDR2 sequences are SGHAT and FQNNGV. This CDR3 spans 17 amino acids. V was clipped by 5 bases and J by 7 bases; unmatched bases: 13. The CDR3 coding sequence is TGTGCCAGCAGCGCATTCAGGGGGCCAATGATAAATTCACCCCTCCACTTT. Translated: CASSAFRGPMINSPLHF.

The chain links TRBV7-2 to TRBJ2-3; TRBD2 might be the D (5 bases). The V gene's germline CDR1 is SGHTA and CDR2 FQGNSA. This CDR3 comprises 14 residues. V was shortened by 5 bases and J by 2 bases, with 11 bases between the two germline ends. This chain's CDR3 is CASSPGSLTDTQYF. The CDR3 DNA follows: TGTGCCAGCAGCCCGGGATCCCTCACAGATACGCAGTATTTT.

The chain combines TRBV30 with TRBJ1-5, with 10 bases identical to TRBD1. Unmatched junction bases numbered 4, after V lost 3 bases and J lost 2 bases. Germline V gene data show CDR1 as GTSNPN and CDR2 as SVGIG (reference sequence). This CDR3 is 15 amino acids long. CDR3 coding DNA: TGTGCCTGGAGGGCCGGGACAGGGGGCAATCAGCCCCAGCATTTT. Its protein product is CAWRAGTGGNQPQHF.

The chain recombines TRBV3-1 (or the pseudogene TRBV3-2) with TRBJ1-6; D gene unclear. Germline CDR1 LGHDT, CDR2 YNNKEL (reference sequence). V lost 0 bases to trimming and J lost 6 bases, with 12 bases between them. The CDR3 covers 16 residues. Written as DNA, the CDR3 is TGTGCCAGCAGCCAAGATTTCCTTCGTCCTAATTCACCCCTCCACTTT. This sequence encodes CASSQDFLRPNSPLHF.

In this sample, this clone turned up once. The CDR3 loop reads CASSRDRGYSEAFF. The DNA for the CDR3 is TGCGCCAGCAGCAGGGACAGGGGGTATTCTGAAGCTTTCTTT. The genes are TRBV5-1 and TRBJ1-1; 11 positions agree with TRBD1. V gave up 4 bases and J gave up 6 bases; unmatched junction bases: 5. CDR1 is SGHRS, CDR2 YFSETQ, per germline. This CDR3 region has 14 residues.

The rearrangement joins TRBV5-1 to TRBJ1-1; the match to TRBD1 covers 9 bases. In germline, CDR1 is SGHRS, CDR2 YFSETQ. This CDR3 is 15 amino acids long. J lost 1 base, V lost 4 bases, and 5 bases had no gene match. The CDR3 bases are TGCGCCAGCAGCCCACGGACAGGGGAGAACACTGAAGCTTTCTTT. This translates into CASSPRTGENTEAFF.

This clone was recorded only once. The chain employs TRBV6-6 and TRBJ1-2; 7 bases are shared with TRBD1. CDR3 length equals 15 residues. Per germline, CDR1 MNHNY and CDR2 SVGAGI (reference sequence). V dropped 0 bases and J dropped 2; count of bases not matched to a gene: 3. The CDR3 is CASSYSTGLNYGYTF. The CDR3 DNA reads TGTGCCAGCAGTTACTCGACAGGGTTGAACTATGGCTACACCTTC.

The chain carries TRBV5-1 and TRBJ2-1, with 8 bases matching TRBD1. Germline trimming cut 5 bases from V and 9 bases from J; bases unmatched to any gene: 10. The germline V gene encodes CDR1 SGHRS and CDR2 YFSETQ. The CDR3 runs 14 residues. CDR3 DNA: TGCGCCAGCAGGTGGGACAGGACTCGGGGTGAGCAGTTCTTC. This encodes CASRWDRTRGEQFF.